These 4 T cell receptor beta chains originate from one sample sequenced in a study of blood T cell repertoires in COVID-19. The assay was immunoSEQ multiplex PCR, and TCRdb's table has in-frame clones only and misses some. Of tens of thousands of clones listed, over 60% were seen once; the top ten hold roughly 2%. Material for sequencing was peripheral blood. The receptor set was obtained from a man between 60 and 70 years old with active COVID-19.

This clone rates as medium-sized. This chain joins TRBV15 and TRBJ2-2, with TRBD1 identical over 7 bases. V shed 2 bases and J 3 bases; nucleotides not matched to a gene: 0. CDR1 is LNHNV and CDR2 is YYDKDF in the germline V gene (reference sequence). This CDR3 region has 14 residues. CDR3 loop: CATSRQGDTGELFF. The CDR3 bases are TGTGCCACCAGCAGACAGGGGGACACCGGGGAGCTGTTTTTT.

The gene calls are TRBV28 and TRBJ1-2; TRBD1 might be the D (6 bases). Deletions cut 5 bases from V and 6 bases from J, with 10 bases between. The CDR3 runs to 12 residues. Germline lookup yields CDR1 MDHEN and CDR2 SYDVKM. The CDR3 sequence is CASSPTGNGYTF. DNA of the CDR3: TGTGCCAGCAGTCCCACAGGGAATGGCTACACCTTC.

V is TRBV7-2 and J is TRBJ2-3; a possible D gene is TRBD2 (5 bases). Deletions cut 2 bases from V and 5 bases from J, with 8 bases between. This CDR3 contains 13 residues. The germline V gene has CDR1 SGHTA and CDR2 FQGNSA. The CDR3 loop reads CASSLLGRDTQYF. CDR3 in DNA: TGTGCCAGCAGCTTACTGGGGAGAGATACGCAGTATTTT.

V and J are TRBV7-2 and TRBJ1-6, with D unresolved. V lost 0 bases and J lost 4, with 7 bases in between. This CDR3 has 15 residues. The germline V gene encodes CDR1 SGHTA and CDR2 FQGNSA. CDR3 in amino acids: CASSLAAAYNSPLHF. In DNA, the CDR3 is TGTGCCAGCAGCTTAGCGGCCGCATATAATTCACCCCTCCACTTT.